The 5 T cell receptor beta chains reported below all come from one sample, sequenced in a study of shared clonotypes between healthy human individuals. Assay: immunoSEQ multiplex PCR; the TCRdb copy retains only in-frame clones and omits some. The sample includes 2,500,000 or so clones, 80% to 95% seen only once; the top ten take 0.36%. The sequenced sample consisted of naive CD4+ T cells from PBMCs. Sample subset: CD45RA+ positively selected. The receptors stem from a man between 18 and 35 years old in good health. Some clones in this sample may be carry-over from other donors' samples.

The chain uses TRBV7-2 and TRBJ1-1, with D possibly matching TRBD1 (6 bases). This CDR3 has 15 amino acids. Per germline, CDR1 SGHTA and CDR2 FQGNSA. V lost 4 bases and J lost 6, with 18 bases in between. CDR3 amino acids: CASSSYGTIQAEAFF. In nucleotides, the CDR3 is TGTGCCAGCAGCTCCTACGGGACAATACAAGCTGAAGCTTTCTTT.

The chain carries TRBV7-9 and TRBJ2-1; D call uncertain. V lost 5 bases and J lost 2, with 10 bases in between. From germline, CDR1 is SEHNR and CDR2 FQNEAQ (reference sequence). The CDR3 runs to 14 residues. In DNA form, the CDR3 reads TGTGCCAGCAGCCCCACTTTCCCCTACAATGAGCAGTTCTTC. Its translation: CASSPTFPYNEQFF.

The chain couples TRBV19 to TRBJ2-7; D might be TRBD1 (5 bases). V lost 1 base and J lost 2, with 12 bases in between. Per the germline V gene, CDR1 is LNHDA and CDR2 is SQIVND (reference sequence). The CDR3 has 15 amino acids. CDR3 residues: CASSIGGRGPYEQYF. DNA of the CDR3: TGTGCCAGTAGTATAGGCGGAAGGGGCCCCTACGAGCAGTACTTC.

CDR3 in amino acids: CASSLEYSNEQFF. CDR3 nucleotide sequence: TGTGCCAGCAGCTTAGAGTACAGCAATGAGCAGTTCTTC. The rearrangement joins TRBV7-9 to TRBJ2-1; D call uncertain. The CDR3 covers 13 residues. V dropped 1 base and J dropped 6 bases, with 7 bases sitting between them. Germline assignment: CDR1 SEHNR and CDR2 FQNEAQ (reference sequence).

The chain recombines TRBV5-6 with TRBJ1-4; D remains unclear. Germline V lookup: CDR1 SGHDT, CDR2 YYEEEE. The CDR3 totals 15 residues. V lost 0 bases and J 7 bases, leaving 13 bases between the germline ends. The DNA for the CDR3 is TGTGCCAGCAGCTTGGGATTTGTAGGAGGTGAAAAACTGTTTTTT. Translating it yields CASSLGFVGGEKLFF.